The 3 T cell receptor beta chains below were found in one sample sequenced in a study of T cells in Graves' hyperthyroidism and ophthalmopathy. Amplification targeted TCR beta CDR3 regions from RNA transcripts. HTBI primers were used for first-round RT-PCR of the TCR CDR3. A single record per CDR3 protein comes from TCRdb applying MiXCR to the multiplex PCR reads. The sample includes 600,000 or so distinct CDR3 sequences, 14% of them seen just once. Sequencing input: blood. These receptors originate from a woman younger than 30 with Graves' ophthalmopathy.

This clonotype occurred many times. The chain is built from TRBV18 and TRBJ2-7, with TRBD1 matching 10 bases. The CDR3 contains 15 residues. Germline values: CDR1 KGHSH, CDR2 LQKENI. With 3 bases clipped from V and 4 bases from J, the junction kept 6 bases outside the gene matches. The CDR3 loop is CASSPSTGGKYEQYF. In DNA, the CDR3 is TGTGCCAGCTCACCGTCGACAGGGGGCAAGTACGAGCAGTACTTC.

There are many counts of this clonotype. This sequence joins TRBV30 and TRBJ1-1; D remains unclear. Trimming stripped 5 bases from V and 5 bases from J, with 12 bases between. CDR3 length: 12 residues. Germline CDR1 reads GTSNPN; CDR2 reads SVGIG (reference sequence). CDR3 loop: CAWENMGTEAFF. CDR3 nucleotides: TGTGCCTGGGAAAACATGGGTACTGAAGCTTTCTTT.

The genes are TRBV4-3 and TRBJ2-2; D unresolved. CDR1 LGHNA and CDR2 YSLEER come from the germline V gene. This CDR3 region has 19 residues. Trimming removed 0 bases at V and 1 base at J, with 18 bases between. DNA for the CDR3: TGCGCCAGCAGCCAAGATGTACTTGTTACCCTCGTGAACACCGGGGAGCTGTTTTTT. It yields the protein CASSQDVLVTLVNTGELFF.